A single sample gave rise to the 27 T cell receptor beta chains below, sequenced in a study of Graves' ophthalmopathy and Graves' hyperthyroidism. The study amplified TCR beta CDR3 regions using RNA transcripts. Second-round multiplex PCR followed a first-round RT-PCR using HTBI primers. One entry per CDR3 protein, called by TCRdb with MiXCR from the multiplex PCR reads. The sample has 360,000 or so distinct CDR3 sequences, about 17% seen once. Sequenced input: peripheral blood. These receptors were obtained from a woman between 18 and 30 years old with Graves' ophthalmopathy.

This clonotype was found many times. J is TRBJ2-5 and V is TRBV30; 9 bases match TRBD2. The CDR3 spans 15 residues. From germline, CDR1 is GTSNPN and CDR2 SVGIG (reference sequence). Trimming took 4 bases from V and 5 from J; bases not matched to a gene: 11. CDR3 protein: CAWTSGTRVAETQYF. CDR3 nucleotides: TGTGCCTGGACTAGCGGGACTAGGGTAGCGGAGACCCAGTACTTC.

This clonotype came up many times. This chain joins TRBV19 and TRBJ1-1, with 7 bases that match TRBD1. Germline CDR1 is LNHDA and CDR2 is SQIVND (reference sequence). The junction had 14 bases not matched to a gene; V was cut back by 10 bases and J by 0 bases. CDR3 length equals 16 residues. CDR3 sequence reads: CATRDSFSLLNTEAFF. The CDR3 bases are TGTGCCACCCGGGACAGTTTTTCCTTATTGAACACTGAAGCTTTCTTT. Supplemented by reference TRBV19 and TRBJ1-1, the full variable domain reads DGGITQSPKYLFRKEGQNVTLSCEQNLNHDAMYWYRQDPGQGLRLIYYSQIVNDFQKGDIAEGYSVSREKKESFPLTVTSAQKNPTAFYLCATRDSFSLLNTEAFFGQGTRLTVV.

This clonotype appeared many times. The chain employs TRBV5-1 and TRBJ2-4; perhaps TRBD2 as D (5 bases). The CDR3 sequence is 20 residues long. CDR1 and CDR2 from the germline V gene are SGHRS and YFSETQ. Deletions cut 4 bases from V and 0 bases from J, with 26 bases between. CDR3 loop: CASSVDPGFSLLLAKNIQYF. CDR3 bases: TGCGCCAGCAGCGTCGATCCGGGATTTTCGCTGTTACTAGCCAAAAACATTCAGTACTTC.

This clonotype came up many times. V and J are TRBV6-1 and TRBJ1-2; D remains unclear. The CDR3 consists of 15 residues. The V and J ends lost 6 bases and 6 bases respectively, with 20 bases between them. Germline V gene sequence: CDR1 MNHNS, CDR2 SASEGT. Written as DNA, the CDR3 is TGTGCCAGCAGGCCCATGACACCGTTAACGGATGGCTACACCTTC. This gives the protein CASRPMTPLTDGYTF.

This clonotype was observed many times. V and J are TRBV7-3 and TRBJ1-1; TRBD1 might be the D (6 bases). The germline gives CDR1 SGHTA, CDR2 FQGTGA. V was cut by 2 bases and J by 5 bases, with 12 bases left in between. This CDR3 comprises 14 residues. The CDR3 DNA reads as TGTGCCAGCAGCTTAGGGGCGGGGGCGACTGAAGCTTTCTTT. It encodes CASSLGAGATEAFF.

The sample holds many counts of this clonotype. The CDR3 here is CAWSVRNEAFF. Written as DNA, the CDR3 is TGTGCCTGGAGTGTACGGAATGAAGCTTTCTTT. This sequence joins TRBV30 and TRBJ1-1; D is undetermined. The CDR3 length is 11 residues. Germline V lookup: CDR1 GTSNPN, CDR2 SVGIG (reference sequence). The V gene lost 0 bases and the J gene lost 7 bases, with 6 bases spanning the gap.

This clonotype has a count of ten or more. The chain joins TRBV9 to TRBJ2-7; perhaps TRBD1 as D (6 bases). CDR3 size: 14 residues. From germline, CDR1 is SGDLS and CDR2 YYNGEE. The V and J ends lost 0 bases and 4 bases respectively, with 11 bases between them. CDR3 loop: CASSVESGHYEQYF. CDR3 bases: TGTGCCAGCAGCGTAGAGTCGGGACATTACGAGCAGTACTTC.

This clonotype has a count of ten or more. The chain carries TRBV5-5 and TRBJ1-6; no clear D. V lost 4 bases, J lost 7 bases, and 12 bases lay in between. CDR3 length: 14 amino acids. Germline V gene sequence: CDR1 SGHKS, CDR2 YYEKEE (reference sequence). For the CDR3, the DNA is TGTGCCAGCAGCCCCGGGAGCGTCAATTCACCCCTCCACTTT. Protein sequence: CASSPGSVNSPLHF.

The chain joins TRBV6-2 or TRBV6-3 to TRBJ2-5; the D gene is possibly TRBD2 (5 bases). V was clipped by 6 bases and J by 2 bases, with 16 bases between them. Germline V gene data show CDR1 as MNHEY and CDR2 as SVGEGT. There are 15 residues in the CDR3. CDR3 sequence reads: CASSQGFGGQETQYF. CDR3 in DNA: TGTGCCAGCAGCCAAGGTTTTGGCGGGCAAGAGACCCAGTACTTC.

This clonotype appeared many times. The chain carries TRBV4-1 and TRBJ2-7, with D possibly being TRBD2 (6 bases). The CDR3 loop spans 15 amino acids. CDR1 MGHRA and CDR2 YSYEKL come from the germline V gene. V lost 2 bases and J lost 7, with 18 bases in between. The DNA for the CDR3 is TGCGCCAGCAGCCAACTCCGGGCGGGGCGGTGGGAGCAGTACTTC. It specifies CASSQLRAGRWEQYF.

This clonotype was picked up many times. J is TRBJ2-7 and V is TRBV11-2, with 7 positions matching TRBD2. Trimming at V came to 5 bases and at J to 6 bases, leaving 13 bases not matched to a gene. CDR1 and CDR2 (germline): SGHAT, FQNNGV. This CDR3 comprises 15 residues. CDR3 DNA sequence: TGTGCCAGCAGCCAGACCGGGACGGGGGGATCCGAGCAGTACTTC. Amino acids: CASSQTGTGGSEQYF.

This clonotype has ten or more counts. The gene calls are TRBV20-1 and TRBJ1-5; 9 positions match TRBD1. The ends lost 0 bases at V and 6 bases at J; junction bases unmatched: 18. This CDR3 spans 19 amino acids. Looked up from germline, CDR1 is DFQATT and CDR2 is SNEGSKA (reference sequence). The CDR3 DNA reads TGCAGTGCTAGAGAAGCGGGACAGGGAACAGGTTTATTGAGTCAGCCCCAGCATTTT. Residues: CSAREAGQGTGLLSQPQHF.

The rearrangement links TRBV18 to TRBJ1-1; D possibly corresponds to TRBD1 (5 bases). The CDR3 runs 15 residues. Between the trimmed V and J ends, which lost 1 base and 6 bases, there was a span of 15 bases. CDR1 is KGHSH, CDR2 LQKENI, per germline. The CDR3 region is CASSPLDFGGSEAFF. CDR3 bases: TGTGCCAGCTCACCACTTGACTTCGGGGGGTCTGAAGCTTTCTTT.

Comment on this clonotype: A much bigger clone sits one base away, suggesting this may be a read error. The chain is built from TRBV6-5 and TRBJ1-4; no firm D call. Germline V CDR1 and CDR2: MNHEY, SVGAGI. The CDR3 is 14 residues long. The CDR3 bases are TGTGCCAGAAGTTATAGCCCGGGCGGTGAAAAACTGTTTTTT. This sequence encodes CARSYSPGGEKLFF.

The chain carries TRBV18 and TRBJ1-5, with D tentatively TRBD1 (5 bases). Trimming stripped 3 bases from V and 3 bases from J, with 15 bases between. This CDR3 has 16 residues. Looked up from germline, CDR1 is KGHSH and CDR2 is LQKENI. This CDR3 reads CASSPVSGGDNQPQHF. In DNA, the CDR3 is TGTGCCAGCTCACCCGTTTCGGGGGGAGACAATCAGCCCCAGCATTTT. The whole variable domain, remainder taken from reference TRBV18 and TRBJ1-5, is NAGVMQNPRHLVRRRGQEARLRCSPMKGHSHVYWYRQLPEEGLKFMVYLQKENIIDESGMPKERFSAEFPKEGPSILRIQQVVRGDSAAYFCASSPVSGGDNQPQHFGDGTRLSIL.

This clonotype has at least ten counts. The genes are TRBV7-2 and TRBJ1-6, with D hard to call. V shed 1 base and J shed 2 bases, with 9 bases lying between them. CDR3 length: 16 residues. Germline loops: CDR1 SGHTA, CDR2 FQGNSA. The CDR3 loop is CASSLDPGPYNSPLHF. The CDR3 region has the DNA TGTGCCAGCAGCTTAGACCCGGGTCCCTATAATTCACCCCTCCACTTT.

The rearrangement uses TRBV6-2 or TRBV6-3 and TRBJ2-7; D is perhaps TRBD1 (6 bases). The length of the CDR3 is 11 residues. From germline, CDR1 is MNHEY and CDR2 SVGEGT. Trimming removed 5 bases at V and 7 bases at J, with 9 bases between. The CDR3 sequence: CASSPGEEQYF. CDR3 sequence (DNA): TGTGCCAGCAGTCCAGGGGAAGAGCAGTACTTC.

This clonotype was counted at least ten times. V and J are TRBV7-2 and TRBJ2-4; D may be TRBD2 (5 bases). There are 14 residues in the CDR3. V was cut by 6 bases and J by 10 bases, with 19 bases left in between. Germline CDR1 and CDR2: SGHTA and FQGNSA. The CDR3 coding sequence is TGTGCCAGCAGTTCAACCGGGGTCCTGGGGATTCAGTACTTC. Its translation: CASSSTGVLGIQYF. The complete variable domain, with remaining parts taken from reference TRBV7-2 and TRBJ2-4, reads GAGVSQSPSNKVTEKGKDVELRCDPISGHTALYWYRQSLGQGLEFLIYFQGNSAPDKSGLPSDRFSAERTGGSVSTLTIQRTQQEDSAVYLCASSSTGVLGIQYFGAGTRLSVL.

This clonotype was observed many times. The chain uses TRBV4-3 and TRBJ2-7; D is uncertain. Germline V CDR1 and CDR2: LGHNA, YSLEER. The V end was cut by 0 bases, the J end by 1 base, with 7 bases between. This CDR3 spans 14 amino acids. CDR3 region: CASSQDRVSYEQYF. Written as DNA, the CDR3 is TGCGCCAGCAGCCAAGATCGGGTTTCCTACGAGCAGTACTTC.

This chain links TRBV6-1 with TRBJ1-5, with 9 bases identical to TRBD1. V lost 0 bases and J lost 0; bases outside the gene matches: 9. The CDR3 extends over 19 amino acids. Germline-derived CDR1 and CDR2 are MNHNS and SASEGT. CDR3 DNA: TGTGCCAGCAGTGAAGCGCTGTCCGGGACAGGGTATAGCAATCAGCCCCAGCATTTT. This codes for CASSEALSGTGYSNQPQHF.

Ten or more counts support this clonotype. The chain uses TRBV6-1 and TRBJ1-5; 9 bases map to TRBD1. J lost 7 bases, V lost 6 bases, and 13 bases had no gene match. CDR3 length: 16 amino acids. Germline CDR1 is MNHNS and CDR2 is SASEGT. CDR3 sequence: CASRRNLGTGNQPQHF. CDR3 nucleotides: TGTGCCAGCAGGAGAAACTTGGGGACAGGGAACCAGCCCCAGCATTTT.

The rearrangement uses TRBV4-3 and TRBJ2-7; D is perhaps TRBD2 (5 bases). V was trimmed by 1 base and J by 0 bases, leaving 16 bases between them. The CDR3 loop spans 17 amino acids. Germline V gives CDR1 LGHNA, CDR2 YSLEER. The CDR3 DNA reads TGCGCCAGCAGCCAAGCCAGAACGGGAAGGAGCTCCTACGAGCAGTACTTC. Protein: CASSQARTGRSSYEQYF.

This clonotype showed up many times. The chain recombines TRBV20-1 with TRBJ2-7; 10 nucleotides line up with TRBD1. CDR3 length equals 15 residues. The V gene's germline CDR1 is DFQATT and CDR2 SNEGSKA (reference sequence). V lost 5 bases, J lost 2 bases, and 9 bases stayed unmatched. The CDR3 region has the DNA TGCAGTGCTGCGACCCGGGACAGGGGCACCTACGAGCAGTACTTC. Translated, it gives CSAATRDRGTYEQYF.

V and J are TRBV28 and TRBJ1-2, with no clear D. V gave up 6 bases and J gave up 8 bases, with 7 bases separating them. Germline loops: CDR1 MDHEN, CDR2 SYDVKM. This CDR3 has 10 amino acids. The CDR3 spells CASRREGYTF. The CDR3 bases are TGTGCCAGCAGAAGGGAGGGCTACACCTTC.

This clonotype came up many times. The CDR3, as DNA: TGTGCCAGCAGTTTTCGACAGGAGAGCTCCTATAATTCACCCCTCCACTTT. Its translation: CASSFRQESSYNSPLHF. This chain connects TRBV12-3 or TRBV12-4 to TRBJ1-6, with D possibly being TRBD1 (6 bases). The V end was cut by 3 bases, the J end by 0 bases, with 12 bases between. The CDR3 extends over 17 amino acids.

This clonotype was counted ten times or more. V and J are TRBV6-1 and TRBJ1-5; D gene unclear. From germline, CDR1 is MNHNS and CDR2 SASEGT. The germline V and J ends were trimmed by 3 bases and 2 bases, with 5 bases remaining between them. The CDR3 covers 13 residues. This CDR3 reads CASSDNRNQPQHF. For the CDR3, the DNA is TGTGCCAGCAGTGATAATCGCAATCAGCCCCAGCATTTT.

This chain uses TRBV29-1 with TRBJ1-2; weak D call: TRBD1 (6 bases). The CDR3 length is 13 residues. Trimming took 3 bases from V and 4 from J, leaving 12 bases between them. Germline V gene sequence: CDR1 SQVTM, CDR2 ANQGSEA. The CDR3 loop is CSVDPQGSYGYTF. CDR3 DNA sequence: TGCAGCGTTGACCCACAGGGATCCTATGGCTACACCTTC.